This T cell receptor (beta chain) was found in a study of identical twins. Germline trimming cut 0 bases from V and 6 bases from J; bases unmatched to any gene: 6. The germline V gene has CDR1 SGHRS and CDR2 YFSETQ. The CDR3 covers 16 residues. There were only healthy Caucasians among the donors. A template switching step contributed a universal primer site, while unique molecular identifiers were present in the cDNA. TCRdb recomputed calls from the 5' RACE reads with MiXCR, one row per CDR3 protein. Of under 250,000 distinct CDR3 sequences in the sample, about an eighth were seen once. Study-level results: Reduced insertions were recorded for abundant cord blood beta clonotypes, with no such pattern in memory repertoires. There was more out-of-frame TCR alpha sharing in monozygotic twins than models estimated.

This clonotype was detected a few times. The antigen is unknown. The same sample was also used in a study of yellow fever vaccine responses in identical twins.

This sequence originates from a woman between 18 and 29 years old in good health. Sequencing was carried out using memory (CD45RO+) T cells sorted from blood. The chain uses TRBV5-1 and TRBJ2-1; 10 bases map to TRBD1. The CDR3 spells CASSLVVGTGANEQFF. Written as DNA, the CDR3 is TGCGCCAGCAGCTTGGTAGTAGGGACAGGGGCCAATGAGCAGTTCTTC.